This T cell receptor beta chain was documented in a study of blood T cells in healthy people across ages. Germline assignment: CDR1 MDHEN and CDR2 SYDVKM. The CDR3 has 17 residues. V gave up 5 bases and J gave up 3 bases, with 20 bases separating them. Primers used in a second PCR of about 7 to 12 cycles were a sample-barcoded 5' primer and a J-beta primer mix. Each CDR3 protein gets one entry after TCRdb re-called the 5' RACE reads with MiXCR. The sample records roughly 700,000 distinct CDR3 sequences, 45% to 50% being singletons. The TCR was taken from a woman aged 55-69 years in good health. The J gene is TRBJ1-5, the V gene TRBV28; no clear D gene. Material: blood. The CDR3 DNA is TGTGCCAGCAGTCCGCGCCGGGCTCCCAAACACAATCAGCCCCAGCATTTT. The encoded protein is CASSPRRAPKHNQPQHF.